Described below is a single TCR beta chain sequence and its context. Its antigen is unknown. The record originates from a study of spatial heterogeneity in lung cancer. Overall study: For the average unique TCR and UMI combination, more than 8.5 occurrences appeared in raw reads.

TCRdb used MiXCR to reprocess the 5' RACE reads, holding one entry per CDR3 protein. The sample consists of about 61,000 distinct CDR3 sequences, roughly 6.6% of them appearing once. Germline V gene lookup returns CDR1 SGHVS and CDR2 FQNEAQ. V was shortened by 4 bases and J by 0 bases, with 9 bases between the two germline ends. This CDR3 has 14 residues. Study-wide results and caveats: In blood, ubiquitous expanded tumor TCRs appeared more at resection than follow-up.

Documented time point: sample taken at primary tumor resection. Samples were obtained from approximately 76 donors, all untreated early-stage non-small cell lung cancer patients. Whole RNA from tumor, nontumor lung or frozen PBMC was sequenced unsorted. This sequence joins TRBV7-8 and TRBJ1-1; the D gene is possibly TRBD1 (6 bases). This specimen was PBMCs, taken at surgery. This clonotype was obtained from a female donor with early-stage non-small cell lung cancer. CDR3 sequence: CASSYGTMNTEAFF. The DNA for the CDR3 is TGTGCCAGCAGCTACGGGACAATGAACACTGAAGCTTTCTTT.